This paragraph reports one T cell receptor (beta chain). What it binds is not known. The data were obtained in a study of T cells after yellow fever vaccination. The study, taken as a whole, reports: Clones from primary vaccination mostly reappeared after the booster (about 97% CD4, around 90% CD8).

TCRdb reprocessed the 5' RACE reads via MiXCR and lists one record per CDR3 protein. The sample lists 280,000 or so distinct CDR3 sequences; 7.5% to 9% were seen once. This sequence originates from a man younger than 35 who received the YFV17D yellow fever vaccine. Source: CD4+ T cells sorted from PBMCs, taken 5 days after the yellow fever booster vaccination.

The CDR3 protein is CASTQGSQSSYNEQFF. In DNA, the CDR3 is TGTGCCAGCACCCAGGGCAGCCAGAGCTCCTACAATGAGCAGTTCTTC. V gene TRBV3-1 combines with J gene TRBJ2-1; D is possibly TRBD1 (5 bases). CDR1 LGHDT and CDR2 YNNKEL come from the germline V gene (reference sequence). V was trimmed by 7 bases and J by 0 bases, leaving 16 bases between them. This CDR3 contains 16 residues.